The 5 T cell receptor beta chains below come from one sample, sequenced in a study of blood T cell repertoires in COVID-19 (dated by TCRdb to about 2020). Receptor libraries were prepared by the immunoSEQ multiplex PCR assay. TCRdb holds this immuneACCESS table with in-frame rearrangements only. Some clones are missing; in checked studies, unresolved V genes explain under half, and the rest has no known cause. The sample contains about 50,000 clones, 83% of them found a single time. The leading ten clones occupy 5.2% of the sample. Sequenced input: peripheral blood. Receptors were obtained from a human donor in a cohort sampled during active COVID-19.

V gene TRBV5-1 combines with J gene TRBJ2-1, with TRBD2 matching 8 bases. Unmatched junction bases numbered 4, after V lost 3 bases and J lost 2 bases. Germline V gene sequence: CDR1 SGHRS, CDR2 YFSETQ. This CDR3 region has 15 residues. CDR3 bases: TGCGCCAGCAGCTCGGGACTAGTGGCCTACAATGAGCAGTTCTTC. It is translated as CASSSGLVAYNEQFF.

The chain recombines TRBV7-3 with TRBJ1-4; a possible D gene is TRBD1 (5 bases). Germline V gene sequence: CDR1 SGHTA, CDR2 FQGTGA. The CDR3 runs 14 residues. V lost 2 bases to trimming and J lost 6 bases, with 10 bases between them. The CDR3 region has the DNA TGTGCCAGCAGCTTATGGCAGGGCCATGAAAAACTGTTTTTT. This gives the protein CASSLWQGHEKLFF.

The V gene is TRBV29-1, the J gene TRBJ1-1; D is possibly TRBD1 (5 bases). The V end was cut by 5 bases, the J end by 1 base, with 8 bases between. CDR3 length equals 12 residues. Per the germline V gene, CDR1 is SQVTM and CDR2 is ANQGSEA. CDR3 in DNA: TGCAGCGTTTATACAGGGAACACTGAAGCTTTCTTT. As protein: CSVYTGNTEAFF.

This chain's CDR3 is CASSYDRAYEQYF. DNA for the CDR3: TGTGCCAGCAGCTATGACCGGGCCTACGAGCAGTACTTC. The rearrangement uses TRBV7-9 and TRBJ2-7; D uncertain. V was pared by 4 bases and J by 2 bases, with 9 bases between. Germline V CDR1 and CDR2: SEHNR, FQNEAQ (reference sequence). This CDR3 region has 13 residues.

The V call is TRBV6-5, the J call TRBJ1-6; the D is unclear. CDR3 length: 15 residues. Per germline, CDR1 MNHEY and CDR2 SVGAGI. V gave up 7 bases and J gave up 0 bases, with 10 bases separating them. CDR3 sequence (DNA): TGTGCCAGCAAAAAACAAAGCTCCTATAATTCACCCCTCCACTTT. It yields the protein CASKKQSSYNSPLHF.